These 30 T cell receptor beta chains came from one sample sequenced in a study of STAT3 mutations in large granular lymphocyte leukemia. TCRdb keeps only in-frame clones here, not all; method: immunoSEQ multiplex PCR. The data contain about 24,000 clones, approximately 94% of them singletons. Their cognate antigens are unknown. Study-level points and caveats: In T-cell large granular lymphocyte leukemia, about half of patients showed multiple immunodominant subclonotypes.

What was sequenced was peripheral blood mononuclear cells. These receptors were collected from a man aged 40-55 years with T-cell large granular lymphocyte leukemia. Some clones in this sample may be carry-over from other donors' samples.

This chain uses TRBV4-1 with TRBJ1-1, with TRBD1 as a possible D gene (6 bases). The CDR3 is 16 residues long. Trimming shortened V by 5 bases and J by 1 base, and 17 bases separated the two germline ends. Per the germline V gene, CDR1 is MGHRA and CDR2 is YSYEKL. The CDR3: CASSSEQGFGNTEAFF. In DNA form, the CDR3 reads TGCGCCAGCAGCTCTGAACAGGGTTTCGGGAACACTGAAGCTTTCTTT.

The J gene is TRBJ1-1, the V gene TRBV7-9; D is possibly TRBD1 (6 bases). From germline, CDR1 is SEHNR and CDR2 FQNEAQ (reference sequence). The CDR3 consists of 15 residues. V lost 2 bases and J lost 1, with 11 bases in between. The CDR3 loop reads CASSLSGGGNTEAFF. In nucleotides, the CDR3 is TGTGCCAGCAGCTTATCGGGAGGGGGGAACACTGAAGCTTTCTTT.

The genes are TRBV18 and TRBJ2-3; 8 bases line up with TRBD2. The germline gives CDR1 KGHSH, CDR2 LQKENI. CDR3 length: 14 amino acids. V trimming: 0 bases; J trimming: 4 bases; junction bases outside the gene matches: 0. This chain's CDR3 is CASSPPSGADTQYF. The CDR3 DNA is TGTGCCAGCTCACCACCTAGCGGGGCAGATACGCAGTATTTT.

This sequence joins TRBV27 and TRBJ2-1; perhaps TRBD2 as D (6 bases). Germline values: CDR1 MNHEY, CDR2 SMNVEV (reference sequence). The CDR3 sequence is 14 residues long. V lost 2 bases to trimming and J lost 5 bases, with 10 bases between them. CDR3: CASSLAGPNNEQFF. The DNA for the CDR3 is TGTGCCAGCAGTTTAGCGGGGCCGAACAATGAGCAGTTCTTC.

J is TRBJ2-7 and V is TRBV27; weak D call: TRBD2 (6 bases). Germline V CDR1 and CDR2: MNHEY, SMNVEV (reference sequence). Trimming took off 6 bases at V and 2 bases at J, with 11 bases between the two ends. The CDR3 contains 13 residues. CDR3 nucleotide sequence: TGTGCCAGCAGGTGGGGGGAGGCCTACGAGCAGTACTTC. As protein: CASRWGEAYEQYF.

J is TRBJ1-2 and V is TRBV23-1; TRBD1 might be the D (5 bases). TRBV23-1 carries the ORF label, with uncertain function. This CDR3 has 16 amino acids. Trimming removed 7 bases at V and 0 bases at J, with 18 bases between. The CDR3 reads CASTVWKGITNYGYTF. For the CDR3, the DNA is TGCGCCAGCACCGTCTGGAAGGGGATAACTAACTATGGCTACACCTTC.

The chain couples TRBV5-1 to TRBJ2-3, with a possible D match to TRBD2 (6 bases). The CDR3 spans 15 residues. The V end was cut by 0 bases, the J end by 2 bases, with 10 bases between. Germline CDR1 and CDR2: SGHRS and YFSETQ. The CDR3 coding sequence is TGCGCCAGCAGCTTGGGCGGGGATATCACAGATACGCAGTATTTT. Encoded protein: CASSLGGDITDTQYF.

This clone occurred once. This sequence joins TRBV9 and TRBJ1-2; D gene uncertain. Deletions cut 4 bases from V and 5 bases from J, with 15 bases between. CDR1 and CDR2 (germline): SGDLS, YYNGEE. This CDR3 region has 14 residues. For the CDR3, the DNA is TGTGCCAGCAGCCCCCTCGGTACTTTATATGGCTACACCTTC. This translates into CASSPLGTLYGYTF.

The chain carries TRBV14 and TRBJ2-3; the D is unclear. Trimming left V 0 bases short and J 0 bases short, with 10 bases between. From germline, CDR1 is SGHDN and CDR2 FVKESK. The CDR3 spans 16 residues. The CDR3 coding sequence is TGTGCCAGCAGCCAAGAAGGGTGGCAGAGCACAGATACGCAGTATTTT. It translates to CASSQEGWQSTDTQYF.

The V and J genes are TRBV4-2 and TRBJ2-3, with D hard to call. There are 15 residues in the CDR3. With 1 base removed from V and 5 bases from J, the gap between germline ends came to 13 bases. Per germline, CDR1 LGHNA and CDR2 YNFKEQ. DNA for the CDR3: TGTGCCAGCAGCCAAGCCCATTCGGGTGGAGATACGCAGTATTTT. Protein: CASSQAHSGGDTQYF.

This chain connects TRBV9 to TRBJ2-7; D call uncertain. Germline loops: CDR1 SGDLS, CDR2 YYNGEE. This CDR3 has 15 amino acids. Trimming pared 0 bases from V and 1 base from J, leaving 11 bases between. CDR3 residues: CASSVDSYPSYEQYF. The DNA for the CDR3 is TGTGCCAGCAGCGTAGATAGTTACCCATCCTACGAGCAGTACTTC.

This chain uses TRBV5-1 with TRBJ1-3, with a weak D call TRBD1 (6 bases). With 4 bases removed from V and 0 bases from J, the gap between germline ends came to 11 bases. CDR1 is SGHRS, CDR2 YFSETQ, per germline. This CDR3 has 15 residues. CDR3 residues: CASSRDTVSGNTIYF. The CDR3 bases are TGCGCCAGCAGCCGGGACACAGTCTCTGGAAACACCATATATTTT.

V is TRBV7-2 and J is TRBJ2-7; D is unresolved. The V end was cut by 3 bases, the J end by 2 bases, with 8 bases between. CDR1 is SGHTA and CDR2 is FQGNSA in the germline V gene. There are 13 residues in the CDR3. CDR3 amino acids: CASSLQNPYEQYF. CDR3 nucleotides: TGTGCCAGCAGCTTGCAGAACCCCTACGAGCAGTACTTC.

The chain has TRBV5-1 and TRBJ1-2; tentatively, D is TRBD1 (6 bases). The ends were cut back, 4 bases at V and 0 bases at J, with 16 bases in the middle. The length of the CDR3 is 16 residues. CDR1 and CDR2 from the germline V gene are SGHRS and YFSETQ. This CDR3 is CASSRGDGQPNYGYTF. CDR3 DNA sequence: TGCGCCAGCAGCCGGGGAGACGGACAGCCTAACTATGGCTACACCTTC.

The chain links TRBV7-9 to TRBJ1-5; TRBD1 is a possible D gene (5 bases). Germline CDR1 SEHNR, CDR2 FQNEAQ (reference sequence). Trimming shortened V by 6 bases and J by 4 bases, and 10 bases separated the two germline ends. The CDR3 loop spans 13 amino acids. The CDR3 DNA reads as TGTGCCAGCAGTAGGGACCTAAATCAGCCCCAGCATTTT. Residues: CASSRDLNQPQHF.

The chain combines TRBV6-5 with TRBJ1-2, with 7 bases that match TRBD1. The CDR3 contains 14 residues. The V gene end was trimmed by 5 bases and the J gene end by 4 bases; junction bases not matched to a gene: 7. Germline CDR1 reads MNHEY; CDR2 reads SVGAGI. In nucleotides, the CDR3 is TGTGCCAGCAGTCGGGACAGAGGGGTCTATGGCTACACCTTC. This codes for CASSRDRGVYGYTF.

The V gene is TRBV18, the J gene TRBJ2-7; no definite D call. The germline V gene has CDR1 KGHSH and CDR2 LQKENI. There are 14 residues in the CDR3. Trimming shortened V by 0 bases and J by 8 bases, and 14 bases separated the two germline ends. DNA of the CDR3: TGTGCCAGCTCACCACCGGCCAGAACGGGTCAGCAGTACTTC. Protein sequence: CASSPPARTGQQYF. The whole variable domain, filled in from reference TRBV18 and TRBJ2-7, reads NAGVMQNPRHLVRRRGQEARLRCSPMKGHSHVYWYRQLPEEGLKFMVYLQKENIIDESGMPKERFSAEFPKEGPSILRIQQVVRGDSAAYFCASSPPARTGQQYFGPGTRLTVT.

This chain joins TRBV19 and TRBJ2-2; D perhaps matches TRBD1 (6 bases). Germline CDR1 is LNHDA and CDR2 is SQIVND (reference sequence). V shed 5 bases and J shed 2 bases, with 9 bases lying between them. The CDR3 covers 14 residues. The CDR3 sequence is CASSPGGNTGELFF. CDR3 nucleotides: TGTGCCAGTAGTCCTGGGGGCAACACCGGGGAGCTGTTTTTT.

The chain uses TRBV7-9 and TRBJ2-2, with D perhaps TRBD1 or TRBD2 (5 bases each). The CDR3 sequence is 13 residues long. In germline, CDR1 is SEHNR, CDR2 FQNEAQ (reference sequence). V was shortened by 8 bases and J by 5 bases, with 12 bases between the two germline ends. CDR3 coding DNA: TGTGCCAGCGAGGGGAGAGGGACCGGGGAGCTGTTTTTT. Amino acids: CASEGRGTGELFF.

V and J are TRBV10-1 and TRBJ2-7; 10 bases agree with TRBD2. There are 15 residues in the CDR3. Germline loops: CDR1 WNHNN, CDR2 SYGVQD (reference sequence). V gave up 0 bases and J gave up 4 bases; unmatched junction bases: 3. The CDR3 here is CASSESQLAGYEQYF. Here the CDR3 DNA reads TGCGCCAGCAGTGAGTCCCAACTAGCGGGGTACGAGCAGTACTTC.

In DNA, the CDR3 is TGCAGCGTGGACCCCGGCAAGAGGTTTGCTCAGCCCCAGCATTTT. Translation: CSVDPGKRFAQPQHF. The rearrangement links TRBV29-1 to TRBJ1-5; D gene unclear. Trimming removed 6 bases from V and 6 bases from J, with 21 bases in between. CDR1 and CDR2 (germline): SQVTM, ANQGSEA. The CDR3 loop spans 15 amino acids.

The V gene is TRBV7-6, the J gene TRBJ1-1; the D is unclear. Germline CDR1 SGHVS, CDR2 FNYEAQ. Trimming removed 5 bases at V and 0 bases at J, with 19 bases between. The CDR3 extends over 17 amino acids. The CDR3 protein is CASSPPAAHVMNTEAFF. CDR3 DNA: TGTGCCAGCAGCCCTCCGGCCGCGCATGTGATGAACACTGAAGCTTTCTTT.

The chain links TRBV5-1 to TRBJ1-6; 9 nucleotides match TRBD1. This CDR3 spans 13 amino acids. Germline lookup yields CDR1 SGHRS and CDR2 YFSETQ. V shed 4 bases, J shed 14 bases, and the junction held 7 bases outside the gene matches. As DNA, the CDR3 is TGCGCCAGCAGCCAAACGGGACAGGGATCCCTCCACTTT. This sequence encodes CASSQTGQGSLHF.

CDR3 loop: CASSSFSRGLGGYTF. In DNA form, the CDR3 reads TGTGCCAGCAGCTCCTTCTCGAGGGGGCTCGGTGGCTACACCTTC. The J gene is TRBJ1-2, the V gene TRBV14; TRBD1 agrees at 7 bases. From germline, CDR1 is SGHDN and CDR2 FVKESK. V was clipped by 5 bases and J by 7 bases; unmatched bases: 13. The CDR3 loop spans 15 amino acids.

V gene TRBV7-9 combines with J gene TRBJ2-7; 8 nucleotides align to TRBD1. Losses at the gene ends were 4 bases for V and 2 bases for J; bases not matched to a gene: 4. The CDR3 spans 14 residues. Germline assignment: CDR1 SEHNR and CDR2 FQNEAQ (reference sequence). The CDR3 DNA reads TGTGCCAGCAGCTCCGACAGGGGACCCTACGAGCAGTACTTC. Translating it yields CASSSDRGPYEQYF.

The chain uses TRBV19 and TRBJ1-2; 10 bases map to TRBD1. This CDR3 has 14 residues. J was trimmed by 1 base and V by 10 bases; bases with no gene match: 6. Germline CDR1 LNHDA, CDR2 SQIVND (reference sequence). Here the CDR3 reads CATRRTGGNYGYTF. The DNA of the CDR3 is TGTGCCACCCGAAGGACAGGGGGTAACTATGGCTACACCTTC.

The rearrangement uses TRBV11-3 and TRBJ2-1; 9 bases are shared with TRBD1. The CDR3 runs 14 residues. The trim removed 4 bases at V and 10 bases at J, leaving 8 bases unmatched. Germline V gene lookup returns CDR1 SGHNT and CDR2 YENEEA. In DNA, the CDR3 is TGTGCCAGCAGCTCTGGACAGGGGCTGGGCGAGCAGTTCTTC. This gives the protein CASSSGQGLGEQFF.

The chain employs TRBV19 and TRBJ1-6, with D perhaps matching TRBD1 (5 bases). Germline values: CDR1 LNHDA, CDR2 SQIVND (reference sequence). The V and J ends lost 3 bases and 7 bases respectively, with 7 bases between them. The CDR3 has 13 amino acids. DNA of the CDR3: TGTGCCAGTAGTATGGGGGGAAATTCACCCCTCCACTTT. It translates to CASSMGGNSPLHF.

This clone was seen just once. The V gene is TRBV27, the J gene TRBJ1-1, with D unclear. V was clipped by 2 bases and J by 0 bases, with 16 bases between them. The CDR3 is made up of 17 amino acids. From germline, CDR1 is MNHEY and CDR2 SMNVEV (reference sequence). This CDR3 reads CASSLRTDERMNTEAFF. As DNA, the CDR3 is TGTGCCAGCAGTTTAAGAACAGATGAACGGATGAACACTGAAGCTTTCTTT.

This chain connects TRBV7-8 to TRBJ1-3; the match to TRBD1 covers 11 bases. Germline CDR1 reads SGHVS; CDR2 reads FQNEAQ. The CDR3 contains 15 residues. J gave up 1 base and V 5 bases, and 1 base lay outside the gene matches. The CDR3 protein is CASSGDRGSGNTIYF. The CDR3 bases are TGTGCCAGCAGCGGGGACAGGGGGTCTGGAAACACCATATATTTT. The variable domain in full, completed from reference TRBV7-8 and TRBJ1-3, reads GAGVSQSPRYKVAKRGQDVALRCDPISGHVSLFWYQQALGQGPEFLTYFQNEAQLDKSGLPSDRFFAERPEGSVSTLKIQRTQQEDSAVYLCASSGDRGSGNTIYFGEGSWLTVV.